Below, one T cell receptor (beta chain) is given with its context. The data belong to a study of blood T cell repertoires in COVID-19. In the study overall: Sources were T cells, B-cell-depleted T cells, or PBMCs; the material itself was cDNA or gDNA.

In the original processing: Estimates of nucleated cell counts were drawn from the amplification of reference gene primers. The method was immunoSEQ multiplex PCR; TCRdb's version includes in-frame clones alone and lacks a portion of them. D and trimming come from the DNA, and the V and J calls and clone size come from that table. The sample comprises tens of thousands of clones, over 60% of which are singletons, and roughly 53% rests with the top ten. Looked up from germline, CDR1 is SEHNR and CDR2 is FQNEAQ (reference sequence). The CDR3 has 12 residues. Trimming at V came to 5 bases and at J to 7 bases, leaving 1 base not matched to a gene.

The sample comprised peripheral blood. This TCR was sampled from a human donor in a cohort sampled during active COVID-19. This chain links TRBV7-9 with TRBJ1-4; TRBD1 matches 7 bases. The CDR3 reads CASSRTGEKLFF. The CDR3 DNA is TGTGCCAGCAGCCGGACAGGTGAAAAACTGTTTTTT.